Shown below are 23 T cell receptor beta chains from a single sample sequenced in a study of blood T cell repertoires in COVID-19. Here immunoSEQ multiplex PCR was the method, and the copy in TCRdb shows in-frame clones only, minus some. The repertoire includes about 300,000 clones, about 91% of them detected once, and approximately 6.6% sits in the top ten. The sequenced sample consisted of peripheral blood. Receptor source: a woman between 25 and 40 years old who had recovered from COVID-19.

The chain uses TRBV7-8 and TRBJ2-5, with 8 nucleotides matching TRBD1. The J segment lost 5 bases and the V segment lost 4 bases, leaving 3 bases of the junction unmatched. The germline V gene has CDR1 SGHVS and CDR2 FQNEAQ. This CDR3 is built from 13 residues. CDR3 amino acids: CASSSGQGETQYF. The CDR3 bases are TGTGCCAGCAGCTCCGGACAGGGTGAGACCCAGTACTTC.

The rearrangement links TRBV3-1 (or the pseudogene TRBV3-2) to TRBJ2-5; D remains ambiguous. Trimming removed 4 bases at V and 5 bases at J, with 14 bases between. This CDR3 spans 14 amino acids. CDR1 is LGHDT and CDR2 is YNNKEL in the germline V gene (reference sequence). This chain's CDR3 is CASSLLFTRETQYF. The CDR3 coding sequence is TGTGCCAGCAGCCTCCTGTTTACCCGGGAGACCCAGTACTTC.

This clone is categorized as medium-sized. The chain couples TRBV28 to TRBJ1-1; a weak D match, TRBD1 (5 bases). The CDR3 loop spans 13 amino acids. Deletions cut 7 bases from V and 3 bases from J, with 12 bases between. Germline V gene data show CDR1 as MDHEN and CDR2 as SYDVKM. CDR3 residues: CASTVGGDTEAFF. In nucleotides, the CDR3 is TGTGCCAGCACGGTCGGGGGAGACACTGAAGCTTTCTTT.

In DNA, the CDR3 is TGCGCCAGCAGGCCGAGCGGGGGGACTCTCCAGTACTTC. Amino acids: CASRPSGGTLQYF. This sequence joins TRBV10-2 and TRBJ2-7; 9 positions match TRBD2. Germline lookup yields CDR1 WSHSY and CDR2 SAAADI. This CDR3 is 13 amino acids long. V was pared by 6 bases and J by 10 bases, with 10 bases of the junction left unmatched.

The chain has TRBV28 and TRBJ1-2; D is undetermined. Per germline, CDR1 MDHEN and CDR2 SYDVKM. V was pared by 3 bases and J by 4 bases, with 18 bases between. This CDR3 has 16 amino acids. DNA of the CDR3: TGTGCCAGCAGTTTGTCTGGACTCACTGCACCCTATGGCTACACCTTC. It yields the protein CASSLSGLTAPYGYTF.

CDR3 coding DNA: TGTGCCATCAGTGCAGGTCTAGCGAGTACAGATACGCAGTATTTT. This translates into CAISAGLASTDTQYF. The V and J genes are TRBV10-3 and TRBJ2-3, with D tentatively TRBD2 (6 bases). Germline V lookup: CDR1 ENHRY, CDR2 SYGVKD. V was shortened by 4 bases and J by 3 bases, with 14 bases between the two germline ends. The CDR3 sequence is 15 residues long.

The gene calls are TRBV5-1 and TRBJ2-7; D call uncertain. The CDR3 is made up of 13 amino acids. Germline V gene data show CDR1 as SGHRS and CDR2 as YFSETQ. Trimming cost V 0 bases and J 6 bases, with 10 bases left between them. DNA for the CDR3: TGCGCCAGCAGCTTGGCCGGGTTCGGCGAGCAGTACTTC. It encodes CASSLAGFGEQYF.

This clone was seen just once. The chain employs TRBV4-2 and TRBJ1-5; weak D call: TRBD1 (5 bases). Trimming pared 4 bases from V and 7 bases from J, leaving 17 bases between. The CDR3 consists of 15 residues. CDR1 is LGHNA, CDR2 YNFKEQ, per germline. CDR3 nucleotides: TGTGCCAGCAGCCCCGGTCAGGGAAAGCAGCAGCCCCAGCATTTT. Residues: CASSPGQGKQQPQHF.

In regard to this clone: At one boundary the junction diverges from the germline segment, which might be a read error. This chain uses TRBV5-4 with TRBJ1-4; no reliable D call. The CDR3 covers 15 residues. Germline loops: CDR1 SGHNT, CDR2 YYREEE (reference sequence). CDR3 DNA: TGTGCCAGCAGCTTTTTTACGGGGTCTAACGAAAAACTGTTTTTT. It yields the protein CASSFFTGSNEKLFF.

CDR3 residues: CASSVGTEPNYGYTF. The CDR3 DNA follows: TGCGCCAGCAGCGTTGGGACAGAGCCTAACTATGGCTACACCTTC. V and J are TRBV5-1 and TRBJ1-2; 7 nucleotides line up with TRBD1. V was pared by 4 bases and J by 0 bases, with 6 bases of the junction left unmatched. The CDR3 extends over 15 amino acids. The germline V gene has CDR1 SGHRS and CDR2 YFSETQ.

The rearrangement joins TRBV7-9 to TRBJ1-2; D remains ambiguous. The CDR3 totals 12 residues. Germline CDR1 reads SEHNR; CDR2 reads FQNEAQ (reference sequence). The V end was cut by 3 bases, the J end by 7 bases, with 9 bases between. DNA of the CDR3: TGTGCCAGCAGCTTCGGTCGGTTTGGCTACACCTTC. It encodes CASSFGRFGYTF.

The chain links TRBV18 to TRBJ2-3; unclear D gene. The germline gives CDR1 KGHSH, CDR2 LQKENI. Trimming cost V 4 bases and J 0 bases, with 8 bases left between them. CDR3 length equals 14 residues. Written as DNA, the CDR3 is TGTGCCAGCTCACGTTCGACAAGCACAGATACGCAGTATTTT. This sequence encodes CASSRSTSTDTQYF. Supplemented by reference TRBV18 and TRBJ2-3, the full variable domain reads NAGVMQNPRHLVRRRGQEARLRCSPMKGHSHVYWYRQLPEEGLKFMVYLQKENIIDESGMPKERFSAEFPKEGPSILRIQQVVRGDSAAYFCASSRSTSTDTQYFGPGTRLTVL.

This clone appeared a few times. The CDR3 here is CASSQGGKGQGRSPLHF. CDR3 nucleotide sequence: TGCGCCAGCAGCCAAGGGGGTAAAGGACAGGGTCGTTCACCCCTCCACTTT. The chain employs TRBV4-3 and TRBJ1-6; 8 bases match TRBD1. The CDR3 covers 17 residues. V dropped 1 base and J dropped 9; count of bases not matched to a gene: 11. The germline V gene encodes CDR1 LGHNA and CDR2 YSLEER.

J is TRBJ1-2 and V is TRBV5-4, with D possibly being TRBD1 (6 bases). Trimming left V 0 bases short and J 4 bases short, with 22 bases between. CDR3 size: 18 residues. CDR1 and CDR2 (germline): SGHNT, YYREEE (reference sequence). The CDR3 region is CASSLVQHSGGETYGYTF. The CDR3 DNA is TGTGCCAGCAGCTTGGTCCAGCATTCGGGGGGCGAGACCTATGGCTACACCTTC.

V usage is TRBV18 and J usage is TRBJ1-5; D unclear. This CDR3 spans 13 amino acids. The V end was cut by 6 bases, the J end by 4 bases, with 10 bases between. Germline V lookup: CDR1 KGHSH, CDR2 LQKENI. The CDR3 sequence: CASSPSQNQPQHF. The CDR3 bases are TGTGCCAGCTCCCCTAGCCAGAATCAGCCCCAGCATTTT.

The chain's CDR3 is CASSLMRNTEAFF. The DNA of the CDR3 is TGCGCCAGCAGCTTAATGCGAAACACTGAAGCTTTCTTT. The V and J genes are TRBV5-1 and TRBJ1-1; unclear D gene. The V end lost 2 bases, the J end lost 2 bases, and 7 bases lay between the germline ends. The CDR3 contains 13 residues. CDR1 is SGHRS, CDR2 YFSETQ, per germline.

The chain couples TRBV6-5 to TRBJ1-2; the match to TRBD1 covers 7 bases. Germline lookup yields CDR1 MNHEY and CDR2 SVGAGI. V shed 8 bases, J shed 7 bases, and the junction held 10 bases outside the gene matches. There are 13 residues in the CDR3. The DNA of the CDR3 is TGTGCCAGCGGCCCGACAGGGTCTATTGGCTACACCTTC. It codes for CASGPTGSIGYTF.

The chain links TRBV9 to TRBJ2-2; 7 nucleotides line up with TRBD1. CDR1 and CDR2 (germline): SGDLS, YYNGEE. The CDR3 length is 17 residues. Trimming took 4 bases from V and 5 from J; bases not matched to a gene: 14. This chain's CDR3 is CASSPPPRRGQTGELFF. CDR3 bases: TGTGCCAGCAGCCCACCTCCTAGAAGGGGGCAGACCGGGGAGCTGTTTTTT.

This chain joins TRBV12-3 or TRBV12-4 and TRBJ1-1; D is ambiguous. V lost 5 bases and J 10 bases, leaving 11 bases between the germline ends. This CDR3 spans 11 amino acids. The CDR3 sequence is CASSLRSRAFF. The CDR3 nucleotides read TGTGCCAGCAGTCTAAGGAGTCGAGCTTTCTTT.

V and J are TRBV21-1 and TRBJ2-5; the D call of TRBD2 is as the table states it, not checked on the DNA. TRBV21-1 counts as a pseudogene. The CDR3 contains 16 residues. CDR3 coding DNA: TGTGCCAGCAGCCTTAGGTGGGAGGGGGAACAAGAGACCCAGTACTTC. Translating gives CASSLRWEGEQETQYF.

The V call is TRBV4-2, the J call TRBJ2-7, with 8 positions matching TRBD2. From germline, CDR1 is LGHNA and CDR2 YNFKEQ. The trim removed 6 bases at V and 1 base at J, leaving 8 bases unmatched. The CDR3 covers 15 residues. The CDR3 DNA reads TGTGCCAGCAGACAATCAGCGGGGGAGTCCTACGAGCAGTACTTC. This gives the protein CASRQSAGESYEQYF.

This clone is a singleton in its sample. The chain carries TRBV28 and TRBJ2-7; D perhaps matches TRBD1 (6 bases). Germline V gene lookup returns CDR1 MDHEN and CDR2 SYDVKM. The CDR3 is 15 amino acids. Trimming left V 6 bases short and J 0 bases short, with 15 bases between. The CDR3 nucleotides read TGTGCCAGCAGACTACAGGGCCTTAGCTCCTACGAGCAGTACTTC. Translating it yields CASRLQGLSSYEQYF.

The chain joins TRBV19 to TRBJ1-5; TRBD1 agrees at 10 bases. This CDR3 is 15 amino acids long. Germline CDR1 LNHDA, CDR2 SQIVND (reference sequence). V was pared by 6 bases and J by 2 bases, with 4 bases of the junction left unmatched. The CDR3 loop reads CASRTGTGGNQPQHF. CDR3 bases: TGTGCCAGTAGGACCGGGACAGGGGGCAATCAGCCCCAGCATTTT.